This T cell receptor beta chain appears in the sequencing data of a study of OX40 agonist ivuxolimab in advanced cancers. Study-wide results and limits: Normalized T-cell clonal expansion was also low in some nonresponders.

Unmatched junction bases numbered 9, after V lost 6 bases and J lost 12 bases. The germline V gene encodes CDR1 SGHAT and CDR2 FQNNGV. This CDR3 contains 14 residues. TCRdb's copy holds only in-frame clones and misses some; the assay was immunoSEQ multiplex PCR. Here the sample spans around 35,000 clones, around 83% being singletons. About this clone: Antigen: not known.

Blood specimens came from baseline, cycle 4 day 1, and cycle 7 day 1. The receptor's source is an adult with an advanced solid tumor such as melanoma, head and neck, liver or kidney cancer. This specimen consisted of CD4+ or CD8+ T cells sorted from blood, obtained in a trial of the OX40 agonist ivuxolimab. J is TRBJ2-1 and V is TRBV11-2, with 12 bases identical to TRBD2. This chain's CDR3 is CASRRLAGAWWQFF. CDR3 coding DNA: TGTGCCAGCAGACGACTAGCGGGGGCGTGGTGGCAGTTCTTC. The complete variable domain, with remaining parts taken from reference TRBV11-2 and TRBJ2-1, reads EAGVAQSPRYKIIEKRQSVAFWCNPISGHATLYWYQQILGQGPKLLIQFQNNGVVDDSQLPKDRFSAERLKGVDSTLKIQPAKLEDSAVYLCASRRLAGAWWQFFGPGTRLTVL.